The source of this T cell receptor (beta chain) is a study of tumor-infiltrating lymphocytes in primary liver carcinoma. Overall study: Treatment of the patients' primary liver carcinoma consisted of surgical resection. Overall study findings and caveats: Blood trailed tumors significantly in top-250-clone fraction (p = 0.039).

Both blood RNA, taken from unsorted whole blood, and germline DNA were extracted. TCR beta cDNA was reverse-transcribed from approximately 0.45 ug of total RNA. The reaction used a constant-region primer and ProtoScript II reverse transcriptase. ARM-PCR, slightly modified, supplied the TCR beta libraries through three nested multiplex PCR rounds. TRBV1-TRBV30 forward primers paired with a C-beta reverse primer drove the first two PCR rounds, approximately 11 cycles each. Using its own MiXCR run on the multiplex PCR reads, TCRdb lists one record per CDR3 protein. The sample lists almost 200,000 distinct CDR3 sequences; roughly 61% were seen once. Germline-derived CDR1 and CDR2 are SEHNR and FQNEAQ (reference sequence). The CDR3 covers 16 residues. With 1 base removed from V and 5 bases from J, the gap between germline ends came to 14 bases. In its sample, this clonotype was seen once. Its antigen remains unidentified. Since a much larger clone is just one base distant, this may be a read error.

Specimen: peripheral blood. The sequence came from a woman in her sixties with primary liver carcinoma and hepatitis B virus infection. V gene TRBV7-9 combines with J gene TRBJ1-4; D perhaps matches TRBD1 (5 bases). The chain's CDR3 is CASSLDVWGDNEKLFF. The CDR3 nucleotides read TGTGCCAGCAGCTTAGATGTGTGGGGCGACAATGAAAAACTGTTTTTT.